This T cell receptor (beta chain) is drawn from a study of blood T cell repertoires in COVID-19. The overall study: Italy, Spain and the United States were the sources of the convalescent and acute COVID-19 samples. In each case, the material was cDNA or gDNA derived from T cells, B-cell-depleted T cells, or PBMCs.

After removal of 6 bases from V and 1 base from J, the junction contained 5 bases not matched to a gene. Germline loops: CDR1 SNHLY, CDR2 FYNNEI. This CDR3 comprises 15 residues. In the study's own analysis: Estimated nucleated cell counts came from reference gene primer amplification. TCRdb's copy holds only in-frame clones and misses some; the assay was immunoSEQ multiplex PCR. V and J calls and clone size come straight from that table; D and trimming were deduced from the DNA. There are roughly 290,000 clones in the sample; 80% to 90% occur only once, and 7.8% lies in the top ten. The sample comprised peripheral blood. This chain uses TRBV2 with TRBJ1-1; 10 bases are a match to TRBD1. The clonotype was recovered from a woman aged 45-65 years who had recovered from COVID-19. The CDR3 is CASRGRTGGNTEAFF. The CDR3 nucleotides read TGTGCCAGCAGGGGAAGGACAGGGGGGAACACTGAAGCTTTCTTT.